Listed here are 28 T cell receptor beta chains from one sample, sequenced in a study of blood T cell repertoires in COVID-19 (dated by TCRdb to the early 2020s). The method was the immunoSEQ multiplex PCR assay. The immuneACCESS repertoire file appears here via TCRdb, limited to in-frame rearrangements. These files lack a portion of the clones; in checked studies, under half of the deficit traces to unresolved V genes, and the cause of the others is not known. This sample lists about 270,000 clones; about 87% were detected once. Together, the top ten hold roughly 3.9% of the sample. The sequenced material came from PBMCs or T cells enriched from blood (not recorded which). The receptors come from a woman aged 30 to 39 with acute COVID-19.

The CDR3 sequence: CASSQGLTGGIKIGNQPQHF. CDR3 sequence (DNA): TGCGCCAGCAGCCAAGGATTAACAGGGGGCATAAAGATAGGCAATCAGCCCCAGCATTTT. The chain uses TRBV4-1 and TRBJ1-5; 9 nucleotides match TRBD1. With 1 base clipped from V and 2 bases from J, the junction kept 15 bases outside the gene matches. CDR3 size: 20 residues. CDR1 and CDR2 (germline): MGHRA, YSYEKL.

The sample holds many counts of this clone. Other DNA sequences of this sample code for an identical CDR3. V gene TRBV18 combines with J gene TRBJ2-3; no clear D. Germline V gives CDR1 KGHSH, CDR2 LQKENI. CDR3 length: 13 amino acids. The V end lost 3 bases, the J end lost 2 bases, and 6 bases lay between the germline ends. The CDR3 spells CASSPPSTDTQYF. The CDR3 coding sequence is TGTGCCAGCTCACCCCCGTCCACAGATACGCAGTATTTT.

The CDR3 DNA sequence: TGTGCCAGCAGAGGGACTAGCGGAGCCTACAATGAGCAGTTCTTC. It specifies CASRGTSGAYNEQFF. The chain has TRBV7-2 and TRBJ2-1; TRBD2 agrees at 11 bases. Germline V lookup: CDR1 SGHTA, CDR2 FQGNSA. Trimming cost V 6 bases and J 2 bases; bases outside gene matches: 3. The CDR3 runs to 15 residues.

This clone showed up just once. CDR3 amino acids: CASLDREGPKRHNSPLHF. DNA of the CDR3: TGTGCCAGCCTGGACAGGGAGGGGCCGAAGCGGCATAATTCACCCCTCCACTTT. V and J are TRBV21-1 and TRBJ1-6; the D call of TRBD1 is as the table states it, not checked on the DNA. TRBV21-1 is a pseudogene segment. This CDR3 comprises 18 residues.

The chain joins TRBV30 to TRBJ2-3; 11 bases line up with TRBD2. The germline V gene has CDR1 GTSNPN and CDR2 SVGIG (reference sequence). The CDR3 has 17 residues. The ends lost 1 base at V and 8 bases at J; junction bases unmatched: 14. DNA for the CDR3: TGTGCCTGGAGTGGACTAGCGGGATTAGCGAGTGCGAGTACGCAGTATTTT. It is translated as CAWSGLAGLASASTQYF.

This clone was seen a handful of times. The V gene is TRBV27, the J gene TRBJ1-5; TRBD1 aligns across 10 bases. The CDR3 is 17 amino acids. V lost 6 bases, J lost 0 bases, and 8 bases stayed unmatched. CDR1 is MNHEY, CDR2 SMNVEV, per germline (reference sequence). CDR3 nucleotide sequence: TGTGCCAGCAGACCGGGACAGGGGTTATATAGCAATCAGCCCCAGCATTTT. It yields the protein CASRPGQGLYSNQPQHF.

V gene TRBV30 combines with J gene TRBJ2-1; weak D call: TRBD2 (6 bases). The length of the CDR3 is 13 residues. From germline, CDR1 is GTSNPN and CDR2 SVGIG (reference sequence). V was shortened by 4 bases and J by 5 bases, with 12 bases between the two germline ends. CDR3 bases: TGTGCCTGGAACCCGGGAGACAACAATGAGCAGTTCTTC. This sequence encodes CAWNPGDNNEQFF.

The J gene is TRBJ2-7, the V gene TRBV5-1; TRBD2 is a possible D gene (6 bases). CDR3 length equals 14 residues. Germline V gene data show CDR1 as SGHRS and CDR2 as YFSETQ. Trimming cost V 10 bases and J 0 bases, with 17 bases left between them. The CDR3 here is CASKASEASYEQYF. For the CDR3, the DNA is TGCGCCTCCAAGGCTAGCGAGGCCTCCTACGAGCAGTACTTC. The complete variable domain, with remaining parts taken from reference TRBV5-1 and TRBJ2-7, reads KAGVTQTPRYLIKTRGQQVTLSCSPISGHRSVSWYQQTPGQGLQFLFEYFSETQRNKGNFPGRFSGRQFSNSRSEMNVSTLELGDSALYLCASKASEASYEQYFGPGTRLTVT.

CDR3 DNA sequence: TGTGCCAGCAGTTCTTACGACAGGGGACGGTCCTACGAGCAGTACTTC. Translated: CASSSYDRGRSYEQYF. The V call is TRBV28, the J call TRBJ2-7, with 8 bases lining up with TRBD1. The J segment lost 1 base and the V segment lost 4 bases, leaving 9 bases of the junction unmatched. CDR3 length: 16 amino acids. From germline, CDR1 is MDHEN and CDR2 SYDVKM.

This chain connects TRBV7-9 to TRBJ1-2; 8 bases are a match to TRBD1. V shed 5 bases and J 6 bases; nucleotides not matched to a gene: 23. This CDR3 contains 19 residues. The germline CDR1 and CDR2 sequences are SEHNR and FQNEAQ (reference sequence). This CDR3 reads CASSRGQGADWEFWNGYTF. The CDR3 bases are TGTGCCAGCAGCCGTGGACAGGGTGCCGATTGGGAGTTTTGGAATGGCTACACCTTC.

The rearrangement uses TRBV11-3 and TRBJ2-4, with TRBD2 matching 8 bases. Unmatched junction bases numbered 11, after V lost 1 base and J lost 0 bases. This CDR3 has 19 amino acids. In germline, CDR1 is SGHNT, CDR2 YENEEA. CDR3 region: CASSLGLREAVLAKNIQYF. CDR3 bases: TGTGCCAGCAGCTTAGGGTTGCGGGAGGCGGTTCTAGCCAAAAACATTCAGTACTTC. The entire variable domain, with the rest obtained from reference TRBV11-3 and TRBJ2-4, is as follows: EAGVVQSPRYKIIEKKQPVAFWCNPISGHNTLYWYLQNLGQGPELLIRYENEEAVDDSQLPKDRFSAERLKGVDSTLKIQPAELGDSAVYLCASSLGLREAVLAKNIQYFGAGTRLSVL.

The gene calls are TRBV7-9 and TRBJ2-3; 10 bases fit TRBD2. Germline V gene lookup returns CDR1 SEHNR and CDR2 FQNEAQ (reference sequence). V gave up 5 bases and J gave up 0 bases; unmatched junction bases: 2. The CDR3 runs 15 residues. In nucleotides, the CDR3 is TGTGCCAGCAGCCAGGGACTAGCGAGCACAGATACGCAGTATTTT. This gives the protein CASSQGLASTDTQYF.

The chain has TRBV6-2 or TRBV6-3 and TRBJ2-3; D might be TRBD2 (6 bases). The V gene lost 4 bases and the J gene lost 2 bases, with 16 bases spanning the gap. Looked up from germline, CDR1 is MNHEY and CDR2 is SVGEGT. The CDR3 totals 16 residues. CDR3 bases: TGTGCCAGCAGTTCTTGGAGTAGCGGAAACACAGATACGCAGTATTTT. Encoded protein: CASSSWSSGNTDTQYF.

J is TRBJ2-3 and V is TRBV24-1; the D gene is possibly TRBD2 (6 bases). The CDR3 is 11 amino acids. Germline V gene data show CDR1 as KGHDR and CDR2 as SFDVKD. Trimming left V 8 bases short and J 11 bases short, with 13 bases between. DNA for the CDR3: TGTGCCACCACTTGGGGGACTGTGCAGTATTTT. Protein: CATTWGTVQYF.

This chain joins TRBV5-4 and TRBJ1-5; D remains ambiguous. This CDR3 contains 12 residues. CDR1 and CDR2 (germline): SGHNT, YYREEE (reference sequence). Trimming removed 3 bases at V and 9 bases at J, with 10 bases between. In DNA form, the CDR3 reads TGTGCCAGCAGCTATCGGGTACGGCCCCAGCATTTT. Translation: CASSYRVRPQHF.

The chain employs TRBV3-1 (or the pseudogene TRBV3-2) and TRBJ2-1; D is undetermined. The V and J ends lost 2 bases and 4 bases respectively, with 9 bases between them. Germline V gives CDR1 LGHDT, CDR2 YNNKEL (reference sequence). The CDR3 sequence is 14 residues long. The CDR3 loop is CASSQHPLYNEQFF. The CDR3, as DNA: TGTGCCAGCAGCCAACATCCACTATACAATGAGCAGTTCTTC.

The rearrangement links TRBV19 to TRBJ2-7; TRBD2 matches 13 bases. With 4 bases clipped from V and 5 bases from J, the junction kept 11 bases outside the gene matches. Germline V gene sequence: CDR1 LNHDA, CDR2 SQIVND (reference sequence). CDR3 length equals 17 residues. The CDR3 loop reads CASSTRLAGGSPHEQYF. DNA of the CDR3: TGTGCCAGTAGTACCCGACTAGCGGGAGGCTCTCCCCACGAGCAGTACTTC.

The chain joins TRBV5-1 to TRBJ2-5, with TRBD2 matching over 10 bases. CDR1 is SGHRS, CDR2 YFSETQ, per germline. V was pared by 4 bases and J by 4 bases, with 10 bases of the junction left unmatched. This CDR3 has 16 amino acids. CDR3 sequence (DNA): TGCGCCAGCAGCCCGAGCGGGAGGGCCGGGATAGAGACCCAGTACTTC. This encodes CASSPSGRAGIETQYF. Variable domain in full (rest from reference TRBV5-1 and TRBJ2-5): KAGVTQTPRYLIKTRGQQVTLSCSPISGHRSVSWYQQTPGQGLQFLFEYFSETQRNKGNFPGRFSGRQFSNSRSEMNVSTLELGDSALYLCASSPSGRAGIETQYFGPGTRLLVL.

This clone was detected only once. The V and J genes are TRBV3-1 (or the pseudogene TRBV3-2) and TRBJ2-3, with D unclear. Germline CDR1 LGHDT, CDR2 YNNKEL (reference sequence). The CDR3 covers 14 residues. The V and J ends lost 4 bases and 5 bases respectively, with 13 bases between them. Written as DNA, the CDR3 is TGTGCCAGCAGCCTTAGCTCAGACGGAGATACGCAGTATTTT. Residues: CASSLSSDGDTQYF.

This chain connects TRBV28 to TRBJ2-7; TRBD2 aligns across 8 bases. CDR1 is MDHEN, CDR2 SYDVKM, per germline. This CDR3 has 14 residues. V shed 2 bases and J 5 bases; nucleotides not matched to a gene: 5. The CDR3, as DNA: TGTGCCAGCAGTTTAACGGGAGGGCTCCACGAGCAGTACTTC. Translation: CASSLTGGLHEQYF.

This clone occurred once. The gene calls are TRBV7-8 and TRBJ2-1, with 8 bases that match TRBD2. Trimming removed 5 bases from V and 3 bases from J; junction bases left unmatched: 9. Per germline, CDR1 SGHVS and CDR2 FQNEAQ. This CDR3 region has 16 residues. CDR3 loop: CASSHPGTSFYNEQFF. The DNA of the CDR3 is TGTGCCAGCAGCCACCCCGGGACTAGTTTCTACAATGAGCAGTTCTTC.

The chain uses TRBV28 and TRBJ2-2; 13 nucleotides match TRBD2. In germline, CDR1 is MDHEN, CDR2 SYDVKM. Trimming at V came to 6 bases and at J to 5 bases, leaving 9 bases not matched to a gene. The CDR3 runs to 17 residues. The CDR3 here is CASSQRTSGRSTGELFF. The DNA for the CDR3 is TGTGCCAGCAGCCAGAGGACTAGCGGGAGATCTACCGGGGAGCTGTTTTTT.

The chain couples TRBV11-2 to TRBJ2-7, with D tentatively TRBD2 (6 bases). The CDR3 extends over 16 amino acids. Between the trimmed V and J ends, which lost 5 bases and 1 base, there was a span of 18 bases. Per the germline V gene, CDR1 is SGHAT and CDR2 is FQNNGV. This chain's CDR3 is CASSPITGERSYEQYF. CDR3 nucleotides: TGTGCCAGCAGCCCCATAACGGGAGAAAGGTCCTACGAGCAGTACTTC.

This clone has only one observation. The CDR3 loop is CASSLYGTGGSTEAFF. In DNA, the CDR3 is TGCGCCAGCAGCTTATACGGGACAGGAGGGTCCACTGAAGCTTTCTTT. This chain joins TRBV5-1 and TRBJ1-1; 8 nucleotides align to TRBD1. Germline V gives CDR1 SGHRS, CDR2 YFSETQ. V gave up 2 bases and J gave up 4 bases; unmatched junction bases: 10. This CDR3 comprises 16 residues.

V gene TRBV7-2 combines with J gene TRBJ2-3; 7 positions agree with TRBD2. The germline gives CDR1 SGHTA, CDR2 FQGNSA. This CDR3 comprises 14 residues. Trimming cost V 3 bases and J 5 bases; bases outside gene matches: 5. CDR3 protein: CASSFIWGGDTQYF. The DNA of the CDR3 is TGTGCCAGCAGCTTCATCTGGGGGGGAGATACGCAGTATTTT.

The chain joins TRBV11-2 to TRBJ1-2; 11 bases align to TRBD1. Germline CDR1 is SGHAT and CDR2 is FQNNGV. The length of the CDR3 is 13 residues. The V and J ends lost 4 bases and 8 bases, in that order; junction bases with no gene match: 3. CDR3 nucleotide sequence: TGTGCCAGCAGCTCCGGGACAGGGGGGGGCTACACCTTC. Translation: CASSSGTGGGYTF.

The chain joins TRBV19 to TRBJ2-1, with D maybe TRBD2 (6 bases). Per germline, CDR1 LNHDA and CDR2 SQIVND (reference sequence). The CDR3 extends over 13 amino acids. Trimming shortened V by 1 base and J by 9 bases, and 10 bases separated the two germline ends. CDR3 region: CASSIVRDGEQFF. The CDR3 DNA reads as TGTGCCAGTAGTATAGTGCGGGACGGTGAGCAGTTCTTC.

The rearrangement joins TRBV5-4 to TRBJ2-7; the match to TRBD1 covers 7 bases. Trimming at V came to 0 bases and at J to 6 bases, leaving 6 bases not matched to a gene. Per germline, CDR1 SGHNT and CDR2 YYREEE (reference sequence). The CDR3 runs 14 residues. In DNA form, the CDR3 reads TGTGCCAGCAGCTTGGGACAGGGCACCACCGAGCAGTACTTC. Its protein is CASSLGQGTTEQYF.